This T cell receptor (beta chain) emerged from a study of blood T cell repertoires in COVID-19. Methods used by the authors: For nucleated cells, counts were estimated from reference gene primer amplification. Repertoires were generated with immunoSEQ multiplex PCR, while TCRdb's copy carries only in-frame clones and drops some. The V and J calls and clone size come from that table; D and trimming were worked out from the DNA. The data hold around 260,000 clones, with 85% to 90% observed a single time. Sequencing was performed on peripheral blood. This clonotype was sampled from a human donor in a cohort sampled during active COVID-19.

CDR3 DNA sequence: TGTGCCACCAGCAGTCGGGCTGAAGCTTTCTTT. Protein sequence: CATSSRAEAFF. The chain links TRBV15 to TRBJ1-1; D unclear. The V and J ends lost 3 bases and 6 bases respectively, with 5 bases between them. CDR1 is LNHNV and CDR2 is YYDKDF in the germline V gene (reference sequence). This CDR3 spans 11 amino acids.